Listed below are T cell receptor beta chains from one sample, sequenced in a study of shared clonotypes between healthy human individuals. Assay used: immunoSEQ multiplex PCR; TCRdb lists only in-frame clones, some missing. The table lists about 2 million clones, 85% to 95% of them singletons. Material for sequencing was naive CD4+ T cells sorted from blood. Receptor source: a man younger than 35 in good health. Each CDR3 is given with its conserved first and last residue. A D gene is named only where the DNA matches it firmly. Expanded clones are given a class, and other clones once, few, many or no size at all.

CASSSLGGPTYEQYF	TGTGCCAGCAGTTCTTTGGGGGGCCCTACCTACGAGCAGTACTTC	TRBJ2-7	-	-	TRBV6-5
CASSKGTSGSYEQYF	TGCGCCAGCAGCAAAGGGACTAGCGGGTCCTACGAGCAGTACTTC	TRBJ2-7	-	TRBD2	TRBV10-1
CASRGQGLFTDTQYF	TGTGCCAGCAGGGGACAGGGCCTATTTACAGATACGCAGTATTTT	TRBJ2-3	-	TRBD1	TRBV27
CASSPGADQPQHF	TGTGCCAGCAGCCCTGGGGCGGATCAGCCCCAGCATTTT	TRBJ1-5	-	-	TRBV6-4
CASSQGSGAGYEQYF	TGCGCCAGCAGCCAGGGTTCGGGAGCTGGGTACGAGCAGTACTTC	TRBJ2-7	-	-	TRBV4-3
CASSPGVTANEKLFF	TGTGCCAGCAGCCCAGGGGTTACGGCTAATGAAAAACTGTTTTTT	TRBJ1-4	once	-	TRBV6-4
CASSLGTRGHEQYF	TGTGCCAGCAGTTTGGGGACTAGGGGCCACGAGCAGTACTTC	TRBJ2-7	-	TRBD2	TRBV6-5
CASSDRDYGYTF	TGTGCCAGCAGCGACAGGGACTATGGCTACACCTTC	TRBJ1-2	-	TRBD1	TRBV6-5
CASSLAVGHSNTGELFF	TGTGCCAGCAGCTTAGCGGTGGGACACTCGAACACCGGGGAGCTGTTTTTT	TRBJ2-2	-	-	TRBV7-9
CASGLDPIGYNEQFF	TGTGCTAGTGGTTTGGACCCCATCGGGTACAATGAGCAGTTCTTC	TRBJ2-1	-	-	TRBV12-5
CSVVGGVRSATEAFF	TGCAGCGTTGTAGGAGGGGTTCGGAGCGCGACTGAAGCTTTCTTT	TRBJ1-1	-	-	TRBV29-1
CASSPSGAGADYEQYF	TGTGCCAGCAGCCCTAGTGGGGCGGGGGCCGACTACGAGCAGTACTTC	TRBJ2-7	-	-	TRBV27
CASSPGPGQGDQPQHF	TGTGCCAGCAGCCCCGGACCGGGTCAGGGGGATCAGCCCCAGCATTTT	TRBJ1-5	-	TRBD1	TRBV9
CASSQPSRGDTQYF	TGTGCCAGCAGCCAGCCATCGAGGGGAGATACGCAGTATTTT	TRBJ2-3	-	-	TRBV6-5
CASRAISYEQYF	TGTGCCAGCAGGGCGATCTCCTACGAGCAGTACTTC	TRBJ2-7	-	-	TRBV6-5
CSVSGMNTEAFF	TGCAGCGTCTCCGGGATGAACACTGAAGCTTTCTTT	TRBJ1-1	-	-	TRBV29-1
CASRRTGNTEAFF	TGCGCCAGCAGACGGACGGGGAACACTGAAGCTTTCTTT	TRBJ1-1	once	-	TRBV10-1
CASSASGQGLGEQYF	TGTGCCAGCAGTGCTTCGGGACAGGGGCTCGGGGAGCAGTACTTC	TRBJ2-7	-	TRBD1	TRBV6-5
CASSVAGGPFEQFF	TGTGCCAGCAGCGTAGCGGGAGGGCCTTTTGAGCAGTTCTTC	TRBJ2-1	-	TRBD2	TRBV6-4
CASSYSAGTQYF	TGTGCCAGCAGTTACTCGGCGGGTACGCAGTATTTT	TRBJ2-3	-	-	TRBV6-5
CASSYSGYQPQHF	TGTGCCAGCAGCTACTCTGGATATCAGCCCCAGCATTTT	TRBJ1-5	-	-	TRBV7-9
CASSWPGGETQYF	TGTGCCAGCAGTTGGCCGGGGGGGGAGACCCAGTACTTC	TRBJ2-5	-	TRBD2	TRBV6-6
CSVDNNQETQYF	TGCAGCGTAGACAATAACCAAGAGACCCAGTACTTC	TRBJ2-5	-	-	TRBV29-1
CASSLVSGGYGYTF	TGTGCCAGCAGCTTAGTCTCTGGCGGCTATGGCTACACCTTC	TRBJ1-2	-	-	TRBV7-9
CASSLVAGTYEQYF	TGTGCCAGCAGCTTAGTTGCGGGAACTTACGAGCAGTACTTC	TRBJ2-7	once	-	TRBV7-2
CASSLGGVGSPLHF	TGTGCCAGCAGCTTAGGGGGAGTTGGTTCACCCCTCCACTTT	TRBJ1-6	-	-	TRBV13
CASSESKGGAETQYF	TGCGCCAGCAGTGAGTCGAAGGGGGGAGCGGAGACCCAGTACTTC	TRBJ2-5	-	-	TRBV10-1
CASSEFGETQYF	TGTGCCAGCAGTGAATTCGGGGAGACCCAGTACTTC	TRBJ2-5	-	-	TRBV2
CASSLESQTYNEQFF	TGCGCCAGCAGCTTGGAGTCCCAGACCTACAATGAGCAGTTCTTC	TRBJ2-1	-	-	TRBV5-1
CASSKTPYEQYF	TGTGCCAGCAGTAAGACCCCCTACGAGCAGTACTTC	TRBJ2-7	-	-	TRBV6-1
CASGGNTEAFF	TGTGCCAGTGGGGGGAACACTGAAGCTTTCTTT	TRBJ1-1	once	-	TRBV7-2
CASSPLDRNTEQFF	TGTGCCAGCAGTCCCTTGGACAGGAATACCGAGCAGTTCTTC	TRBJ2-1	-	TRBD1	TRBV27
CASSEASRTDGYTF	TGTGCCAGCAGTGAAGCTTCAAGGACAGATGGCTACACCTTC	TRBJ1-2	-	-	TRBV2
CASRLDIDQPQHF	TGCGCCAGCAGATTGGACATTGATCAGCCCCAGCATTTT	TRBJ1-5	-	-	TRBV5-1
CASRTSGVPTTGELFF	TGTGCCAGTCGGACTTCGGGGGTCCCAACTACCGGGGAGCTGTTTTTT	TRBJ2-2	once	-	TRBV19
CAWSVGGGSNEQYF	TGTGCCTGGAGTGTCGGGGGGGGCTCCAACGAGCAGTACTTC	TRBJ2-7	-	TRBD2	TRBV30